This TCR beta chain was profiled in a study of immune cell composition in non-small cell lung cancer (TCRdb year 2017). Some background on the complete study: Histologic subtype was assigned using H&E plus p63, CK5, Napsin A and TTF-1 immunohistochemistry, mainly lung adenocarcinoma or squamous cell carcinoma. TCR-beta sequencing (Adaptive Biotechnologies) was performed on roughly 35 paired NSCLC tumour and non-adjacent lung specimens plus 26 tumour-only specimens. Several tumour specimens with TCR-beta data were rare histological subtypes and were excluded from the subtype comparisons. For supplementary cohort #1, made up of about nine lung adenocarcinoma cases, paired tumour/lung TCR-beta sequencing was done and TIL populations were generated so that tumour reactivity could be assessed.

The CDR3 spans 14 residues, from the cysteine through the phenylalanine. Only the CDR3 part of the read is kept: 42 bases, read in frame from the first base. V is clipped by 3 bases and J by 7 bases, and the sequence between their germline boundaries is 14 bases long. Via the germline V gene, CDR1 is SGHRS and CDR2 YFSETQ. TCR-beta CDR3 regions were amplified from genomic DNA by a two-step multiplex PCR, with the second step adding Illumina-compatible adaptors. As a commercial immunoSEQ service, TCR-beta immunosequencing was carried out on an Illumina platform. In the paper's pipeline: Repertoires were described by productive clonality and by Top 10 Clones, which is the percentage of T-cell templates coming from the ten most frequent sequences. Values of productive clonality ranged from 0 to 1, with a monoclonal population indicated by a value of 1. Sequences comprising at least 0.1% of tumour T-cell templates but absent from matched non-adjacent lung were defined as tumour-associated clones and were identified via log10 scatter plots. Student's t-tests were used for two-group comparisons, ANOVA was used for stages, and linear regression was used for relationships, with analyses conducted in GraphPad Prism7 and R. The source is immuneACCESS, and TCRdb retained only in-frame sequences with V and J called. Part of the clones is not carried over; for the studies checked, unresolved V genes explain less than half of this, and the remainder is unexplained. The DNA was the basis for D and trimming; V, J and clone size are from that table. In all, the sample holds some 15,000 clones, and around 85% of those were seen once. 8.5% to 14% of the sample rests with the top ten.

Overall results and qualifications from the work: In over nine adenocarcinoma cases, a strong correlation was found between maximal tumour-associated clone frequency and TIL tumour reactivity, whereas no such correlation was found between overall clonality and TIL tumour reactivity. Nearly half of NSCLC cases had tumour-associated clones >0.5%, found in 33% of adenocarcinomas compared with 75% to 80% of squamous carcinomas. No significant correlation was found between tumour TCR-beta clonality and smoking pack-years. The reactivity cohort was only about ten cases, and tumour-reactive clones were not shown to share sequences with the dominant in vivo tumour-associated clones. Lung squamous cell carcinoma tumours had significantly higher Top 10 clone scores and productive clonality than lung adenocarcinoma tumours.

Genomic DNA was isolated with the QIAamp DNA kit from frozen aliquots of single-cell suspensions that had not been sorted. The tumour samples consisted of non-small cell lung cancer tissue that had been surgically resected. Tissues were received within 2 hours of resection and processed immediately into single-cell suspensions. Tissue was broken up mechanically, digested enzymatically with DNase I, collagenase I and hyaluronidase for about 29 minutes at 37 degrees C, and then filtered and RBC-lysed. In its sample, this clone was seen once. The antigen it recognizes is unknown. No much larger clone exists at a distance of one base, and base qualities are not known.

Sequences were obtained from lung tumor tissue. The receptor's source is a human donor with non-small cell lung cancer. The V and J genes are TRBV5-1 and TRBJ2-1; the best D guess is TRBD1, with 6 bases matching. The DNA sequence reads TGCGCCAGCAGCTCAGGACAGAGGGGGAATGAGCAGTTCTTC. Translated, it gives CASSSGQRGNEQFF. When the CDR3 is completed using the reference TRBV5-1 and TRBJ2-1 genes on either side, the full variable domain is KAGVTQTPRYLIKTRGQQVTLSCSPISGHRSVSWYQQTPGQGLQFLFEYFSETQRNKGNFPGRFSGRQFSNSRSEMNVSTLELGDSALYLCASSSGQRGNEQFFGPGTRLTVL.